This TCR beta chain was obtained from a study of siplizumab effects on memory and regulatory T cells. The study's findings and limits: The Treg-derived share of mappable alloreactive CD4+ clones averaged about 69% with siplizumab and over 25% in controls. The suppressive capacity of proliferating Tregs from siplizumab cultures remained unconfirmed. The naive T cell population seemed more diverse than memory cells and seemed a major contributor to the alloresponse. The authors could not assign a naive or memory phenotype to roughly 75-96% of proliferating CD4+ or CD8+ clones.

To note about this clone: The antigen is not known.

Clones were read by immunoSEQ multiplex PCR, and TCRdb kept only the in-frame ones, dropping some. The table lists more than 85,000 clones, more than 90% of them singletons, with roughly 2.5% in the top ten. The CDR3 spans 17 residues. J gave up 1 base and V 0 bases, and 6 bases lay outside the gene matches. The germline V gene encodes CDR1 SGHNT and CDR2 YENEEA. This sequence joins TRBV11-3 and TRBJ2-1, with TRBD2 matching over 7 bases. Sequencing input: CD4+ T cells sorted from blood. The TCR comes from a human donor in good health. Some clones in this sample may be carry-over from other donors' samples. CDR3 protein: CASSLDAAGVSYNEQFF. As DNA, the CDR3 is TGTGCCAGCAGCTTAGATGCGGCGGGAGTATCCTACAATGAGCAGTTCTTC.